The T cell receptor beta chain described here comes from a study of CD8 T cells in ankylosing spondylitis. Study-wide results and caveats: Disease-linked clones reportedly concentrated significantly in matched ankylosing spondylitis synovial fluid. Certain motif variants had earlier been reported in reactive arthritis synovial fluid and blood.

Germline CDR1 MNHNY, CDR2 SVGAGI (reference sequence). Deletions cut 4 bases from V and 10 bases from J, with 11 bases between. The CDR3 has 12 amino acids. The authors made TCR beta libraries by quantitative 5'-RACE with molecular barcodes. TCRdb re-called the 5' RACE reads with MiXCR, one entry per CDR3 protein. The sample includes 150,000 to 200,000 distinct CDR3 sequences, approximately 18% of them seen just once. This clonotype was seen many times. Its antigen is as yet unknown. The chain carries TRBV6-6 and TRBJ2-1, with unresolved D. Sample: blood, either unsorted or a sorted T cell fraction (not recorded which). The receptor's source is a male donor between 5 and 35 years old with ankylosing spondylitis or in good health (not recorded which). In nucleotides, the CDR3 is TGTGCCAGCAGTTCTCGACAAATAGAGCAGTTCTTC. Amino acids: CASSSRQIEQFF.